Listed here is a single T cell receptor (beta chain). Recently defined diagnostic criteria classed the Susac syndrome patients as definite or probable. The ends were cut back, 1 base at V and 0 bases at J, with 13 bases in the middle. Germline V gene data show CDR1 as SGHVS and CDR2 as FQNEAQ. The CDR3 sequence is 16 residues long. The record originates from a study of CD8 T cells in Susac syndrome. The authors reverse transcribed about 0.45 to 1 ug RNA with random hexamers. TCRdb independently ran MiXCR on the immunoSEQ multiplex PCR reads; one entry per CDR3 protein. The top ten clones hold approximately 0.9% of a sample with 75,000 to 100,000 distinct CDR3 sequences, around 94% of them seen once.

The source is a human donor with Susac syndrome. The sequenced sample consisted of CD8+ T cells from PBMCs. J is TRBJ2-7 and V is TRBV7-8, with D possibly TRBD2 on 5 matching bases. This CDR3 reads CASSLESGLTSYEQYF. In nucleotides, the CDR3 is TGTGCCAGCAGCTTAGAAAGCGGACTTACCTCCTACGAGCAGTACTTC.